Listed here are 11 T cell receptor beta chains from one sample, sequenced in a study of blood T cell repertoires in COVID-19 (dated by TCRdb to the early 2020s). Library preparation was by the immunoSEQ multiplex PCR assay. TCRdb re-hosts the immuneACCESS table, in-frame sequences only. Its copies lack some clones; in the studies checked, an unresolved V gene accounts for under half of them, and the cause for the rest is not known. This sample lists 95,000 to 100,000 clones; roughly 86% were detected once. The ten largest clones represent around a tenth of the sample. Material for sequencing was peripheral blood. These receptors originate from a woman aged 25 to 39 with acute or convalescent COVID-19.

The chain has TRBV27 and TRBJ2-7, with D perhaps TRBD2 (5 bases). The CDR3 has 12 residues. V lost 6 bases and J 6 bases, leaving 12 bases between the germline ends. Germline V gene data show CDR1 as MNHEY and CDR2 as SMNVEV (reference sequence). This CDR3 reads CASSDLGAEQYF. CDR3 DNA sequence: TGTGCCAGCAGCGATCTGGGAGCCGAGCAGTACTTC.

This clone has more than one count but fewer than ten. This rearrangement joins TRBV14 to TRBJ1-1; unclear D gene. Germline V gives CDR1 SGHDN, CDR2 FVKESK. With 6 bases removed from V and 6 bases from J, the gap between germline ends came to 8 bases. This CDR3 contains 11 residues. The CDR3 protein is CASSGLSEAFF. The CDR3 bases are TGTGCCAGCAGTGGACTGTCTGAAGCTTTCTTT.

This clone has only one observation. V is TRBV7-9 and J is TRBJ2-7; D possibly corresponds to TRBD2 (5 bases). Germline V gene lookup returns CDR1 SEHNR and CDR2 FQNEAQ (reference sequence). The CDR3 spans 13 residues. V lost 8 bases to trimming and J lost 4 bases, with 15 bases between them. The CDR3 is CASHGVPLYEQYF. CDR3 nucleotide sequence: TGTGCCAGCCACGGGGTCCCTCTTTACGAGCAGTACTTC.

This clone has just a few counts. V gene TRBV3-1 (or the pseudogene TRBV3-2) combines with J gene TRBJ1-6; D call uncertain. The V gene lost 2 bases and the J gene lost 9 bases, with 11 bases spanning the gap. Germline CDR1 LGHDT, CDR2 YNNKEL (reference sequence). This CDR3 has 14 residues. The CDR3 sequence: CASSQPGFASPLHF. In DNA, the CDR3 is TGTGCCAGCAGCCAACCAGGCTTTGCTTCACCCCTCCACTTT.

The gene calls are TRBV19 and TRBJ2-2; 8 positions agree with TRBD1. This CDR3 is 17 amino acids long. J was trimmed by 0 bases and V by 2 bases; bases with no gene match: 5. Germline CDR1 reads LNHDA; CDR2 reads SQIVND (reference sequence). CDR3 loop: CASSIFPGQANTGELFF. DNA for the CDR3: TGTGCCAGTAGTATATTCCCGGGACAGGCGAACACCGGGGAGCTGTTTTTT.

The V call is TRBV2, the J call TRBJ1-3, with D unresolved. Deletions cut 5 bases from V and 0 bases from J, with 8 bases between. The length of the CDR3 is 14 residues. CDR1 and CDR2 from the germline V gene are SNHLY and FYNNEI. CDR3 in amino acids: CASSREASGNTIYF. For the CDR3, the DNA is TGTGCCAGCAGTCGGGAGGCCTCTGGAAACACCATATATTTT.

V and J are TRBV5-1 and TRBJ2-5; 8 positions agree with TRBD1. CDR3 length: 16 residues. V lost 0 bases to trimming and J lost 2 bases; unmatched junction nucleotides: 6. The germline V gene encodes CDR1 SGHRS and CDR2 YFSETQ. The DNA for the CDR3 is TGCGCCAGCAGCTTGGGCCCAACAGGGGGGCAAGAGACCCAGTACTTC. This sequence encodes CASSLGPTGGQETQYF.

CDR3 protein: CASSPQGWRAGELFF. CDR3 bases: TGTGCCAGCTCACCCCAGGGCTGGAGGGCCGGGGAGCTGTTTTTT. This sequence joins TRBV18 and TRBJ2-2, with D tentatively TRBD2 (6 bases). V dropped 3 bases and J dropped 6 bases, with 14 bases sitting between them. The length of the CDR3 is 15 residues. Germline-derived CDR1 and CDR2 are KGHSH and LQKENI.

V is TRBV6-5 and J is TRBJ1-5; a weak D match, TRBD1 (6 bases). The germline CDR1 and CDR2 sequences are MNHEY and SVGAGI. The CDR3 spans 13 residues. Trimming took off 6 bases at V and 8 bases at J, with 14 bases between the two ends. The CDR3 DNA sequence: TGTGCCAGCAGCACAGGGATAATGGAGCCCCAGCATTTT. Protein product: CASSTGIMEPQHF.

The chain joins TRBV19 to TRBJ1-4, with D perhaps matching TRBD1 (5 bases). V was pared by 3 bases and J by 5 bases, with 13 bases between. Germline V gene sequence: CDR1 LNHDA, CDR2 SQIVND (reference sequence). The CDR3 consists of 15 residues. The CDR3 protein is CASSIWAGRNEKLFF. The CDR3, as DNA: TGTGCCAGTAGTATCTGGGCAGGGAGGAATGAAAAACTGTTTTTT.

V usage is TRBV7-8 and J usage is TRBJ1-2; 12 nucleotides agree with TRBD1. This CDR3 comprises 14 residues. Germline CDR1 SGHVS, CDR2 FQNEAQ. V trimming: 1 base; J trimming: 8 bases; junction bases outside the gene matches: 2. The CDR3 region has the DNA TGTGCCAGCAGCTTAGAGGGGACAGGGGGCGGCTACACCTTC. This codes for CASSLEGTGGGYTF. The whole variable domain, remainder taken from reference TRBV7-8 and TRBJ1-2, is GAGVSQSPRYKVAKRGQDVALRCDPISGHVSLFWYQQALGQGPEFLTYFQNEAQLDKSGLPSDRFFAERPEGSVSTLKIQRTQQEDSAVYLCASSLEGTGGGYTFGSGTRLTVV.